This entry features one T cell receptor (beta chain) sequence. What it recognizes is unknown. Adult Caucasians living in Nashville, Tennessee made up all of the donors. This entry is derived from a study of shared clonotypes between healthy human individuals. Repertoires were generated with immunoSEQ multiplex PCR, while TCRdb's copy carries only in-frame clones and drops some. The sample has roughly 1,100,000 clones, under 80% seen once. Study observations and caveats: Generally, estimated richness proved larger in naive subsets than it did in memory subsets. Sampling covered blood only; tissue repertoires likely differ.

Trimming cost V 4 bases and J 1 base; bases outside gene matches: 10. This CDR3 has 18 residues. Germline-derived CDR1 and CDR2 are SGDLS and YYNGEE. This chain links TRBV9 with TRBJ2-5, with 13 positions matching TRBD2. The sample comprised memory CD4+ T cells sorted from blood. Subset given: CD45RA-negative fraction. The sequence was collected from a man aged 18 to 30 in good health. The CDR3 DNA reads TGTGCCAGCAGCCTCGGACTAGCGGGAGTAGGGAGCCAAGAGACCCAGTACTTC. This sequence encodes CASSLGLAGVGSQETQYF. Full variable domain (rest looked up from reference TRBV9 and TRBJ2-5): DSGVTQTPKHLITATGQRVTLRCSPRSGDLSVYWYQQSLDQGLQFLIQYYNGEERAKGNILERFSAQQFPDLHSELNLSSLELGDSALYFCASSLGLAGVGSQETQYFGPGTRLLVL.